This T cell receptor (beta chain) is from a study of T cell responses to AZD1222 COVID-19 vaccine. Germline loops: CDR1 GTSNPN, CDR2 SVGIG (reference sequence). CDR3 length: 18 amino acids. The assay was immunoSEQ multiplex PCR, and TCRdb's table has in-frame clones only and misses some. The sample has approximately 150,000 clones, roughly 88% seen once. Note on this clone: The junction differs from germline at one of its ends, possibly a read error.

This receptor was taken from an adult who received the AZD1222 COVID-19 vaccine. This chain connects TRBV30 to TRBJ1-5, with a possible D match to TRBD1 (5 bases). The sample here was peripheral blood, taken 28 days after the second AZD1222 dose. The CDR3 nucleotides are TGTGCCTGGAGCGTCGGGACCTCTCACCTCTATAGCAATCAACCCCAGCATTTT. This translates into CAWSVGTSHLYSNQPQHF.